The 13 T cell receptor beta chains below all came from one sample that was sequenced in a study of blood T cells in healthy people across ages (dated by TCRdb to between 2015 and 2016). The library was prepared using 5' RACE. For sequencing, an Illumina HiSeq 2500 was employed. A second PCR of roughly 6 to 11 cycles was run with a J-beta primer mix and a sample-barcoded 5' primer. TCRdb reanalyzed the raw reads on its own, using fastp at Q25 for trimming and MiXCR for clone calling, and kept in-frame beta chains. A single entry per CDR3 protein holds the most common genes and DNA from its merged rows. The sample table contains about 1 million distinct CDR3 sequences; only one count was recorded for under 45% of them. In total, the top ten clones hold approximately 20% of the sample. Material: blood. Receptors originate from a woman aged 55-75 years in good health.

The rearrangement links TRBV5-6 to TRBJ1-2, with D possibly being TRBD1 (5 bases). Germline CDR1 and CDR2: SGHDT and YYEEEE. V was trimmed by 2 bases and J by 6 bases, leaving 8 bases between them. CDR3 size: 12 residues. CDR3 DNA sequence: TGTGCCAGCAGCTTCCCAGGGCATGGCTACACCTTC. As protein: CASSFPGHGYTF. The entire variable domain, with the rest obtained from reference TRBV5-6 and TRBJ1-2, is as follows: DAGVTQSPTHLIKTRGQQVTLRCSPKSGHDTVSWYQQALGQGPQFIFQYYEEEERQRGNFPDRFSGHQFPNYSSELNVNALLLGDSALYLCASSFPGHGYTFGSGTRLTVV.

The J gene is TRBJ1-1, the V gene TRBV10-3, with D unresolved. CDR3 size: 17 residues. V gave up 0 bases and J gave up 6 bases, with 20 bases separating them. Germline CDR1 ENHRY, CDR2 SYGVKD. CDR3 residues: CAISESRATAPLPEAFF. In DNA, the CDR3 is TGTGCCATCAGTGAGTCTAGGGCAACCGCTCCCCTCCCTGAAGCTTTCTTT.

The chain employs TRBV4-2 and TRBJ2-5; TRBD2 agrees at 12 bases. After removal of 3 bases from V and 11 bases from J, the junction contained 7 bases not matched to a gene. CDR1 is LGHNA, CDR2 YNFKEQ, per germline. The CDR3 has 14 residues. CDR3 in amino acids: CASSQTSGRIEQYF. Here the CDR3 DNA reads TGTGCCAGCAGCCAGACTAGCGGGAGAATTGAGCAGTACTTC.

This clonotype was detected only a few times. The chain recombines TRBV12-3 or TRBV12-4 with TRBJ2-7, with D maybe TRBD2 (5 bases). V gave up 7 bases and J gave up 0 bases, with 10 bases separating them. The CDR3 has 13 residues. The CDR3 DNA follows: TGTGCCAGCAAAGCGGAGAGCTCCTACGAGCAGTACTTC. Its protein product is CASKAESSYEQYF.

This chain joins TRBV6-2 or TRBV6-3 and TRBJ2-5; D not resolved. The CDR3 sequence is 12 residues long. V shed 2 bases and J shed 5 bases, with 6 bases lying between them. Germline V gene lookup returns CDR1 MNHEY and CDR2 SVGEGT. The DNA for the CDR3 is TGTGCCAGCAGTTACCGTCCGGAGACCCAGTACTTC. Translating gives CASSYRPETQYF.

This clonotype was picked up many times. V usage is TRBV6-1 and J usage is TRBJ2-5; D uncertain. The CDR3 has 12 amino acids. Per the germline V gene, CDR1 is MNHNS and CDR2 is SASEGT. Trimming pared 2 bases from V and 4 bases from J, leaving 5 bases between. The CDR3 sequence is CASSELGETQYF. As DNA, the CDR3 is TGTGCCAGCAGTGAATTGGGAGAGACCCAGTACTTC.

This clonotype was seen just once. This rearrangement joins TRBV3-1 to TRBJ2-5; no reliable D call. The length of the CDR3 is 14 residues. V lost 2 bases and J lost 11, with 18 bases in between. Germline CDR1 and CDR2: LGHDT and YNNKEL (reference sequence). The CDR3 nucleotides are TGTGCCAGCAGCCAAATCAGTACAAGCGATGAGCAGTACTTC. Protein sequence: CASSQISTSDEQYF.

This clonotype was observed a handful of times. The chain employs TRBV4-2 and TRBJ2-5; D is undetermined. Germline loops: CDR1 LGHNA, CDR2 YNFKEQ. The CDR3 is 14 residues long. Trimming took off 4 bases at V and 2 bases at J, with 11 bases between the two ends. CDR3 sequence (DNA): TGTGCCAGCAGCCGAGGACGGTTTCAAGAGACCCAGTACTTC. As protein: CASSRGRFQETQYF.

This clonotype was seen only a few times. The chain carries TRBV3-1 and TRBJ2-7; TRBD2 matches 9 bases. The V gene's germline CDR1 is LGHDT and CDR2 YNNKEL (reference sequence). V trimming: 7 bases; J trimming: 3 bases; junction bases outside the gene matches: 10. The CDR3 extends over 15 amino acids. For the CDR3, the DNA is TGTGCCAGCACTAACCGGGCTAGCGGGGTCTACGAGCAGTACTTC. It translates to CASTNRASGVYEQYF.

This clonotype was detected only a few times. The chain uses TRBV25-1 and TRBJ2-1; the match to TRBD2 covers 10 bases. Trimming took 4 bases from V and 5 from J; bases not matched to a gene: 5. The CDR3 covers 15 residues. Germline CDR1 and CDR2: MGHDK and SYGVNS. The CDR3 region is CASSVAGGPHNEQFF. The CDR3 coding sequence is TGTGCCAGCAGTGTAGCGGGAGGCCCCCACAATGAGCAGTTCTTC. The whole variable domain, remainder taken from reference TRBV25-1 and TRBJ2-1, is EADIYQTPRYLVIGTGKKITLECSQTMGHDKMYWYQQDPGMELHLIHYSYGVNSTEKGDLSSESTVSRIRTEHFPLTLESARPSHTSQYLCASSVAGGPHNEQFFGPGTRLTVL.

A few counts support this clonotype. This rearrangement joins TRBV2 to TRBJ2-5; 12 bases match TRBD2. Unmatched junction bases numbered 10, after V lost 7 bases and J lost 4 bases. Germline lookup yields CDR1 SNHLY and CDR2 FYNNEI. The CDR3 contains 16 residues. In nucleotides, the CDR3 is TGTGCCAGCACCTCGACTAGCGGGAGAGTGGGAGAGACCCAGTACTTC. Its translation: CASTSTSGRVGETQYF.

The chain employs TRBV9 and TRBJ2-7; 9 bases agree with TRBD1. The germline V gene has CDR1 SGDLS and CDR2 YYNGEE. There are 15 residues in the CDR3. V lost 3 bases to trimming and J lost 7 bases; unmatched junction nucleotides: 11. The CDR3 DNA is TGTGCCAGCAGCGCAGGACAGGGGTCACTACGGGAGCAGTACTTC. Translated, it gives CASSAGQGSLREQYF.

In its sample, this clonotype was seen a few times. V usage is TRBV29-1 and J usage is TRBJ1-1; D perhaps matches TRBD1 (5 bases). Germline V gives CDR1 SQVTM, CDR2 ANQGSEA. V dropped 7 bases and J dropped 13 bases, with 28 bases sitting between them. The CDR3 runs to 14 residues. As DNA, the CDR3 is TGCAGCGCTGGACCGTCGGGGCCCAGGGCGATGGGTTTCTTT. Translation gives CSAGPSGPRAMGFF.